A selection of T cell receptor beta chains follows, all from one sample in a study of regulatory T cells in long-lasting Graves disease. TCRdb independently ran MiXCR on the multiplex PCR reads; one entry per CDR3 protein. The data hold around 420,000 distinct CDR3 sequences, with 15% to 18% observed a single time. The sequencing here drew on peripheral blood mononuclear cells (PBMCs), taken at new diagnosis, from a patient treated with antithyroid drugs. These receptors were obtained from a female donor with Graves disease. CDR3s include the opening cysteine and the closing phenylalanine or tryptophan. Fields, in order: V gene, D gene, J gene, CDR3 protein. D genes are given only for firm matches.

>TRBV7-2|.|TRBJ2-7
CASSPTPSWAYEQYF
>TRBV14|.|TRBJ2-7
CASSPTVSFYEQYF
>TRBV10-3|.|TRBJ1-1
CAIRGGLRNTEAFF
>TRBV7-2|.|TRBJ2-3
CASSLALEIDTQYF
>TRBV28|TRBD1|TRBJ2-3
CASSLFRAALPWADRVITDTQYF
>TRBV6-1|TRBD1|TRBJ2-2
CASSEGRKTGATGELFF
>TRBV27|TRBD2|TRBJ2-3
CASSTRALAGGTDTQYF
>TRBV9|.|TRBJ2-7
CASSAGLTYEQYF
>TRBV5-5|TRBD1|TRBJ2-6
CASSIRQGSASGANVLTF
>TRBV5-1|TRBD1|TRBJ2-3
CASSNGQGVTDTQYF
>TRBV4-1|TRBD1|TRBJ2-4
CASSQVDRENIQYF
>TRBV12-3/TRBV12-4|.|TRBJ1-2
CASSLVGTPIPGYTF
>TRBV24-1|.|TRBJ2-4
CATSEGGEAKNIQYF
>TRBV20-1|.|TRBJ2-7
CSARDIRADAYEQYF
>TRBV2|.|TRBJ1-1
CASSGGEGTEAFF
>TRBV27|.|TRBJ2-1
CASSPRPQNEQFF
>TRBV5-8|TRBD1|TRBJ1-5
CASSFRQGVFQPQHF
>TRBV3-1|TRBD1|TRBJ1-2
CASSQGKGARGYTF
>TRBV5-4|TRBD1|TRBJ1-1
CASSLTGALNTEAFF
>TRBV3-1|.|TRBJ1-6
CASSQVRGNSPLHF
>TRBV24-1|.|TRBJ1-2
CATSDFSRDGNYGYTF
>TRBV3-1|.|TRBJ1-2
CASSQEGGGYGYTF
>TRBV11-2|TRBD2|TRBJ2-1
CASSPERGGNYNEQFF
>TRBV13|.|TRBJ1-5
CASSFQGSQPQHF
>TRBV7-9|.|TRBJ1-1
CASSLEVGLVEAFF
>TRBV25-1|.|TRBJ2-3
CASSAGWEEGVAQYF
>TRBV27|TRBD2|TRBJ2-1
CASSFRSGGYNEQFF
>TRBV7-2|TRBD1|TRBJ1-1
CASSDGTGLNTEAFF
>TRBV5-1|.|TRBJ1-6
CASSSRAAGGSPLHF
>TRBV9|TRBD1|TRBJ1-2
CASSGRTGGSYGYTF
>TRBV19|.|TRBJ1-5
CASSISRPQGFNQPQHF
>TRBV4-3|.|TRBJ1-2
CASSPAVLRIYGYTF
>TRBV7-9|TRBD1|TRBJ2-7
CASSPPAGTGYYEQYF
>TRBV7-9|.|TRBJ1-2
CASSSTFGLTEDGYTF
>TRBV7-9|.|TRBJ2-7
CASSLGTLYEQYF